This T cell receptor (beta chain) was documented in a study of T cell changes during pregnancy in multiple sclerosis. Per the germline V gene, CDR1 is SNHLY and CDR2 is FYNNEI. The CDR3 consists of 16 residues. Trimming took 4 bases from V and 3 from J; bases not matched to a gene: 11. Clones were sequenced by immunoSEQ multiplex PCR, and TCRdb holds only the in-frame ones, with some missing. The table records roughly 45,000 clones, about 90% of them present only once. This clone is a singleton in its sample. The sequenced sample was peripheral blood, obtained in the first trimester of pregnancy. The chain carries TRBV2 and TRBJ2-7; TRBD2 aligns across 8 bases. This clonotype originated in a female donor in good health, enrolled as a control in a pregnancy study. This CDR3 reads CASSARIAGSFYEQYF. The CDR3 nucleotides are TGTGCCAGCAGTGCCCGGATAGCGGGAAGCTTCTACGAGCAGTACTTC.